A selection of T cell receptor beta chains follows, all from one sample in a study of T cell responses to AZD1222 COVID-19 vaccine. TCRdb's copy holds only in-frame clones and misses some; the assay was immunoSEQ multiplex PCR. The sample consists of around 75,000 clones, about nine tenths of them appearing once. The sample was peripheral blood, taken 28 days after the second dose of the MenACWY control vaccine. The receptors here all came from an adult who received the MenACWY meningococcal vaccine as a control. The CDR3 runs from the conserved cysteine through the conserved F or W. The order of the fields is D gene, J gene, V gene, clone size, CDR3 protein, CDR3 DNA. A D gene is named only where the DNA matches it firmly. Only some rows state a clone size, as once, few, many or a class for expanded clones.

TRBD1 TRBJ1-3 TRBV4-3 - CASSQSTGVGNTIYF TGCGCCAGCAGCCAATCCACAGGGGTAGGAAACACCATATATTTT
- TRBJ2-7 TRBV6-5 - CASSYSNGGVVYEQYF TGTGCCAGCAGTTACTCGAATGGCGGCGTCGTCTACGAGCAGTACTTC
TRBD1 TRBJ1-5 TRBV5-6 - CASSPGQAGPQHF TGTGCCAGCAGCCCAGGACAGGCCGGGCCCCAGCATTTT
- TRBJ2-2 TRBV5-1 - CASSLVLGSNTGELFF TGCGCCAGCAGCTTGGTGTTAGGGTCGAACACCGGGGAGCTGTTTTTT
- TRBJ1-3 TRBV2 - CASSKTGTHSGNTIYF TGTGCCAGCAGTAAAACCGGGACACACTCTGGAAACACCATATATTTT
TRBD1 TRBJ1-1 TRBV19 - CASSIEGGTGTEAFF TGTGCCAGTAGTATAGAGGGGGGGACAGGCACTGAAGCTTTCTTT
TRBD1 TRBJ1-2 TRBV4-1 - CASSQPGQGNNYGYTF TGCGCCAGCAGCCAACCCGGACAGGGGAATAACTATGGCTACACCTTC
- TRBJ1-2 TRBV10-3 - CAITPSQVTYGYTF TGTGCCATCACCCCATCTCAGGTTACCTATGGCTACACCTTC
- TRBJ1-3 TRBV4-1 - CASSHYSENTIYF TGCGCCAGCAGCCATTATTCGGAAAACACCATATATTTT
- TRBJ1-4 TRBV18 few CASSTQSGLNEKLFF TGTGCCAGCTCAACTCAATCAGGCTTAAATGAAAAACTGTTTTTT
TRBD2 TRBJ2-5 TRBV5-4 - CASSLASGGEEETQYF TGTGCCAGCAGCTTGGCCTCGGGAGGAGAGGAGGAGACCCAGTACTTC
TRBD2 TRBJ2-6 TRBV18 - CASSLAGVNSGANVLTF TGTGCCAGCTCACTAGCGGGGGTAAACTCTGGGGCCAACGTCCTGACTTTC
- TRBJ2-7 TRBV15 few CATSREVGYEQYF TGTGCCACCAGCAGAGAGGTGGGCTACGAGCAGTACTTC
- TRBJ2-7 TRBV3-1/TRBV3-2 - CASSPRTLNEQYF TGTGCCAGCAGTCCGCGGACTCTAAACGAGCAGTACTTC
- TRBJ2-5 TRBV7-8 - CASSLDPATFETQYF TGTGCCAGCAGCTTAGATCCGGCTACCTTTGAGACCCAGTACTTC
- TRBJ2-5 TRBV7-2 - CASSSRVQETQYF TGTGCCAGCAGCTCAAGGGTTCAAGAGACCCAGTACTTC
- TRBJ1-1 TRBV5-4 - CASSTNSNWRGGIEAFF TGTGCCAGCAGCACCAACTCAAACTGGCGGGGCGGAATTGAAGCTTTCTTT
- TRBJ1-1 TRBV4-3 - CASSQDGLPGGPEAFF TGCGCCAGCAGCCAAGATGGGCTTCCGGGGGGGCCTGAAGCTTTCTTT
TRBD1 TRBJ2-7 TRBV28 - CASRSLGTGVFNEQYF TGTGCCAGCAGATCACTCGGGACAGGGGTATTTAACGAGCAGTACTTC
- TRBJ1-4 TRBV18 - CASSEGTTNEKLFF TGTGCCAGCTCAGAGGGAACAACTAATGAAAAACTGTTTTTT
- TRBJ1-1 TRBV20-1 - CSARINTEAFF TGCAGTGCTAGAATCAACACTGAAGCTTTCTTT
- TRBJ1-1 TRBV28 - CASSFVGGNTEAFF TGTGCCAGCAGTTTCGTCGGGGGGAACACTGAAGCTTTCTTT
TRBD2 TRBJ2-3 TRBV7-9 - CASSASGNTDTQYF TGTGCCAGCAGCGCTAGCGGGAACACAGATACGCAGTATTTT
- TRBJ1-4 TRBV5-4 once CASSLAGGNEKLFF TGTGCCAGCAGCTTGGCCGGGGGTAATGAAAAACTGTTTTTT
TRBD2 TRBJ2-5 TRBV6-2/TRBV6-3 - CASSPPGRGYQETQYF TGTGCCAGCAGCCCGCCGGGGCGGGGGTACCAAGAGACCCAGTACTTC
- TRBJ1-3 TRBV6-5 - CASTFRSSGNTIYF TGTGCCAGCACGTTTAGAAGCTCTGGAAACACCATATATTTT
- TRBJ1-6 TRBV11-3 - CASSSGSPAGVYNSPLHF TGTGCCAGCAGCTCTGGAAGTCCGGCAGGGGTCTATAATTCACCCCTCCACTTT
- TRBJ1-2 TRBV7-8 - CASSSTGPLGYTF TGTGCCAGCAGCTCGACGGGACCCCTCGGCTACACCTTC
- TRBJ1-6 TRBV30 - CAWSLGTRNSPLHF TGTGCCTGGAGTTTGGGGACCCGGAATTCACCCCTCCACTTT
TRBD1 TRBJ1-4 TRBV2 - CASSRDSSNEKLFF TGTGCCAGCAGTAGGGACAGTTCTAATGAAAAACTGTTTTTT
- TRBJ1-2 TRBV3-1/TRBV3-2 - CASSQEGRQYGYTF TGTGCCAGCAGCCAAGAGGGGAGACAGTATGGCTACACCTTC
- TRBJ2-7 TRBV5-8 - CASSLGAGISYEQYF TGTGCCAGCAGCTTGGGGGCAGGGATCTCCTACGAGCAGTACTTC
- TRBJ2-3 TRBV5-4 - CASTLGAGGVSDTQYF TGTGCCAGCACCTTGGGGGCCGGTGGGGTCTCAGATACGCAGTATTTT
- TRBJ2-7 TRBV16 - CASSPGSAVTYEQYF TGTGCCAGCAGCCCGGGCAGCGCAGTCACCTACGAGCAGTACTTC
- TRBJ2-1 TRBV5-1 - CASSPGLLPEQFF TGCGCCAGCAGCCCGGGACTCCTTCCGGAGCAGTTCTTC
- TRBJ2-1 TRBV5-1 - CASSLVGEPYNEQFF TGCGCCAGCAGCTTGGTAGGGGAACCCTACAATGAGCAGTTCTTC
TRBD1 TRBJ2-1 TRBV2 - CASIYRDSLYNEQFF TGTGCCAGCATCTACCGGGACAGCCTTTACAATGAGCAGTTCTTC
TRBD1 TRBJ2-7 TRBV6-5 once CASSRGTGAEQYF TGTGCCAGCAGTCGTGGGACAGGGGCTGAGCAGTACTTC
TRBD2 TRBJ2-1 TRBV5-1 - CASSLLAGGPNEQFF TGCGCCAGCAGCCTACTAGCGGGGGGGCCTAATGAGCAGTTCTTC
- TRBJ1-5 TRBV15 - CATSRGSGEPQHF TGTGCCACCAGCAGAGGCTCAGGGGAGCCCCAGCATTTT
TRBD2 TRBJ2-3 TRBV5-1 - CASSSSSRGGRLDTQYF TGCGCCAGCAGCTCATCGTCGCGGGGGGGCCGTTTGGATACGCAGTATTTT